This passage covers 25 T cell receptor beta chains from one sample sequenced in a study of T-cell memory formation after mild COVID-19. From the 5' RACE reads, TCRdb called clonotypes with MiXCR, one entry per CDR3 protein. This sample has around 300,000 distinct CDR3 sequences, with around an eighth found just once. The sample was PBMCs or a T cell subset sorted from them (not recorded which). These receptor sequences come from a man aged 18-30 years who had mild COVID-19 (a few samples of this study predate the infection). Cell type and time point are not known.

This chain uses TRBV12-3 or TRBV12-4 with TRBJ2-3; possibly TRBD2 for D (5 bases). The CDR3 has 16 residues. Trimming shortened V by 3 bases and J by 0 bases, and 13 bases separated the two germline ends. Here the CDR3 reads CASSLKGARSTDTQYF. The CDR3 bases are TGTGCCAGCAGTTTGAAGGGAGCGAGGAGCACAGATACGCAGTATTTT.

There are a few counts of this clonotype. The V call is TRBV20-1, the J call TRBJ2-3, with D perhaps given as TRBD1 or TRBD2 (6 bases each). Looked up from germline, CDR1 is DFQATT and CDR2 is SNEGSKA (reference sequence). V was pared by 0 bases and J by 5 bases, with 15 bases between. This CDR3 contains 15 residues. CDR3 coding DNA: TGCAGTGCTAGAGATTCACGGGGGCGGGGAGATACGCAGTATTTT. The encoded protein is CSARDSRGRGDTQYF.

This clonotype was counted a few times. This rearrangement joins TRBV5-5 to TRBJ1-4; tentative D call: TRBD1 (6 bases). Germline CDR1 reads SGHKS; CDR2 reads YYEKEE (reference sequence). CDR3 length: 14 residues. The V gene lost 2 bases and the J gene lost 4 bases, with 9 bases spanning the gap. CDR3 sequence (DNA): TGTGCCAGCAGCTTAGGACAGATTAATGAAAAACTGTTTTTT. Protein product: CASSLGQINEKLFF.

This clonotype occurred a few times. The genes are TRBV12-3 or TRBV12-4 and TRBJ2-7, with D perhaps being TRBD1 or TRBD2 (5 bases each). Trimming pared 6 bases from V and 3 bases from J, leaving 18 bases between. The CDR3 spans 15 residues. In DNA form, the CDR3 reads TGTGCCAGCAGCGAGGGGTCGGCCGGGCTCTACGAGCAGTACTTC. Translating it yields CASSEGSAGLYEQYF.

This clonotype was counted only a few times. In DNA form, the CDR3 reads TGCAGTGCTAGCCGGGACGGAGCTTTCTTT. Translating it yields CSASRDGAFF. The chain combines TRBV20-1 with TRBJ1-1, with a weak D call TRBD1 (5 bases). V lost 3 bases, J lost 10 bases, and 9 bases lay in between. CDR3 length equals 10 residues. The V gene's germline CDR1 is DFQATT and CDR2 SNEGSKA (reference sequence).

The rearrangement links TRBV6-6 to TRBJ1-6; D might be TRBD1 (5 bases). In germline, CDR1 is MNHNY, CDR2 SVGAGI (reference sequence). The CDR3 totals 14 residues. Trimming took 4 bases from V and 7 from J, leaving 11 bases between them. CDR3 nucleotide sequence: TGTGCCAGCAGTTCGACCAGGGCCAATTCACCCCTCCACTTT. The encoded protein is CASSSTRANSPLHF.

This chain links TRBV12-3 or TRBV12-4 with TRBJ2-2; D is tentatively TRBD1 or TRBD2 (5 bases each). There are 15 residues in the CDR3. Between the trimmed V and J ends, which lost 4 bases and 8 bases, there was a span of 17 bases. CDR3 sequence reads: CASSSGTAFSGELFF. The CDR3 coding sequence is TGTGCCAGCAGTTCCGGGACCGCCTTTTCGGGGGAGCTGTTTTTT.

The chain has TRBV7-9 and TRBJ2-3, with TRBD1 matching 11 bases. In germline, CDR1 is SEHNR, CDR2 FQNEAQ (reference sequence). The CDR3 spans 19 residues. The ends lost 2 bases at V and 6 bases at J; junction bases unmatched: 16. The CDR3 DNA follows: TGTGCCAGCAGCTTACCCCTCAGTGCGGACAGGGGGCTGGTGGATACGCAGTATTTT. It codes for CASSLPLSADRGLVDTQYF.

This clonotype has only a few counts. The chain joins TRBV6-2 or TRBV6-3 to TRBJ2-5; 11 positions match TRBD2. Losses at the gene ends were 5 bases for V and 4 bases for J; bases not matched to a gene: 15. CDR3 length: 18 residues. Per germline, CDR1 MNHEY and CDR2 SVGEGT. This CDR3 reads CASSPQPELAGVGETQYF. The CDR3 nucleotides read TGTGCCAGCAGTCCGCAACCTGAACTAGCGGGGGTTGGAGAGACCCAGTACTTC.

This chain uses TRBV20-1 with TRBJ2-5; 10 nucleotides align to TRBD2. V was clipped by 0 bases and J by 0 bases; unmatched bases: 1. There are 15 residues in the CDR3. CDR1 is DFQATT and CDR2 is SNEGSKA in the germline V gene (reference sequence). For the CDR3, the DNA is TGCAGTGCTAGAGATACTAGCGGGGACCAAGAGACCCAGTACTTC. Translating it yields CSARDTSGDQETQYF.

The rearrangement joins TRBV6-1 to TRBJ2-3; D uncertain. Germline V gene lookup returns CDR1 MNHNS and CDR2 SASEGT. The CDR3 has 14 amino acids. The V and J ends lost 5 bases and 0 bases respectively, with 9 bases between them. CDR3: CASSNRISTDTQYF. The CDR3 DNA reads as TGTGCCAGCAGTAATCGGATTAGCACAGATACGCAGTATTTT.

Only a few counts were recorded for this clonotype. The chain combines TRBV7-2 with TRBJ1-5; D remains ambiguous. The V gene lost 1 base and the J gene lost 1 base, with 8 bases spanning the gap. Germline V CDR1 and CDR2: SGHTA, FQGNSA. The CDR3 runs 15 residues. For the CDR3, the DNA is TGTGCCAGCAGCTTAGGATCGGGGAGCAATCAGCCCCAGCATTTT. Encoded protein: CASSLGSGSNQPQHF.

This rearrangement joins TRBV15 to TRBJ2-5; D not certain. The V end lost 1 base, the J end lost 5 bases, and 2 bases lay between the germline ends. This CDR3 spans 11 amino acids. The germline gives CDR1 LNHNV, CDR2 YYDKDF (reference sequence). CDR3 loop: CATSRGETQYF. In DNA, the CDR3 is TGTGCCACCAGCAGAGGGGAGACCCAGTACTTC.

The V gene is TRBV7-2, the J gene TRBJ2-5, with 7 bases lining up with TRBD1. The CDR3 totals 15 residues. Germline lookup yields CDR1 SGHTA and CDR2 FQGNSA. After removal of 1 base from V and 5 bases from J, the junction contained 7 bases not matched to a gene. The CDR3: CASSLDYRGRETQYF. CDR3 sequence (DNA): TGTGCCAGCAGCTTAGATTACAGGGGTCGGGAGACCCAGTACTTC.

This clonotype was found a few times. CDR3 amino acids: CASSKGRGEQYV. In DNA form, the CDR3 reads TGTGCCAGCAGCAAGGGAAGGGGAGAGCAGTACGTC. This chain joins TRBV12-3 or TRBV12-4 and TRBJ2-7, with D possibly matching TRBD1 (5 bases). V was shortened by 6 bases and J by 7 bases, with 13 bases between the two germline ends. CDR3 size: 12 residues.

J is TRBJ2-3 and V is TRBV27; TRBD2 aligns across 9 bases. CDR1 and CDR2 from the germline V gene are MNHEY and SMNVEV (reference sequence). The CDR3 is made up of 16 amino acids. Trimming took 3 bases from V and 3 from J; bases not matched to a gene: 7. In nucleotides, the CDR3 is TGTGCCAGCAGTTTTCTGTCCGCGGGAGGGACAGATACGCAGTATTTT. This translates into CASSFLSAGGTDTQYF.

This clonotype appeared a few times. V and J are TRBV18 and TRBJ2-7, with TRBD2 identical over 7 bases. Unmatched junction bases numbered 9, after V lost 7 bases and J lost 3 bases. Looked up from germline, CDR1 is KGHSH and CDR2 is LQKENI. CDR3 length: 14 residues. This CDR3 is CASFVGGGFYEQYF. For the CDR3, the DNA is TGTGCCAGCTTCGTAGGCGGGGGATTCTACGAGCAGTACTTC.

This clonotype was observed a few times. V usage is TRBV3-1 and J usage is TRBJ1-1, with D tentatively TRBD1 (5 bases). V was clipped by 4 bases and J by 0 bases, with 15 bases between them. This CDR3 spans 16 amino acids. Per germline, CDR1 LGHDT and CDR2 YNNKEL (reference sequence). The DNA of the CDR3 is TGTGCCAGCAGCCTCGATCCCGGGGCGTTGAACACTGAAGCTTTCTTT. This sequence encodes CASSLDPGALNTEAFF. The full variable domain, with the rest looked up from reference TRBV3-1 and TRBJ1-1, is DTAVSQTPKYLVTQMGNDKSIKCEQNLGHDTMYWYKQDSKKFLKIMFSYNNKELIINETVPNRFSPKSPDKAHLNLHINSLELGDSAVYFCASSLDPGALNTEAFFGQGTRLTVV.

This clonotype was seen more than once but under ten times. This chain links TRBV2 with TRBJ2-2; 7 bases are a match to TRBD2. With V trimmed by 0 bases and J by 2 bases, 12 bases remained unmatched. The V gene's germline CDR1 is SNHLY and CDR2 FYNNEI. The CDR3 loop spans 19 amino acids. In DNA, the CDR3 is TGTGCCAGCAGTGAAGCTGGCCTTCGGGGCGGGGGAAACACCGGGGAGCTGTTTTTT. The encoded protein is CASSEAGLRGGGNTGELFF.

This clonotype was found many times. The CDR3 coding sequence is TGTGCCAGCAGACGCGGGGGAAGCTCCTACAATGAGCAGTTCTTC. It yields the protein CASRRGGSSYNEQFF. This chain joins TRBV6-2 or TRBV6-3 and TRBJ2-1; 7 nucleotides match TRBD2. Germline loops: CDR1 MNHEY, CDR2 SVGEGT. The J segment lost 0 bases and the V segment lost 6 bases, leaving 5 bases of the junction unmatched. This CDR3 spans 15 amino acids.

The V call is TRBV30, the J call TRBJ2-7; D gene uncertain. CDR1 is GTSNPN and CDR2 is SVGIG in the germline V gene (reference sequence). The CDR3 is 9 residues long. The ends were cut back, 2 bases at V and 4 bases at J, with 0 bases in the middle. The CDR3 region has the DNA TGTGCCTGGAGTTACGAGCAGTACGTC. Its translation is CAWSYEQYV.

This clonotype was observed a few times. The chain links TRBV9 to TRBJ2-2; 10 nucleotides align to TRBD1. The germline gives CDR1 SGDLS, CDR2 YYNGEE. Trimming removed 0 bases from V and 4 bases from J; junction bases left unmatched: 9. This CDR3 has 18 residues. The CDR3 sequence: CASSVEKERDRGTGELFF. CDR3 bases: TGTGCCAGCAGCGTAGAAAAGGAGCGGGACAGGGGCACCGGGGAGCTGTTTTTT.

This clonotype was seen a few times. J is TRBJ2-3 and V is TRBV7-6, with 7 bases matching TRBD1. Unmatched junction bases numbered 15, after V lost 5 bases and J lost 7 bases. This CDR3 region has 16 residues. Germline V CDR1 and CDR2: SGHVS, FNYEAQ. In DNA form, the CDR3 reads TGTGCCAGCAGCCTCGGACAAGGACAGGTATCCAATACGCAGTATTTT. It translates to CASSLGQGQVSNTQYF.

The chain couples TRBV6-2 or TRBV6-3 to TRBJ1-5; a possible D gene is TRBD1 (5 bases). V was cut by 4 bases and J by 0 bases, with 10 bases left in between. Looked up from germline, CDR1 is MNHEY and CDR2 is SVGEGT. The CDR3 contains 15 residues. Written as DNA, the CDR3 is TGTGCCAGCAGTTTGGGACTCCATAGCAATCAGCCCCAGCATTTT. This gives the protein CASSLGLHSNQPQHF.

This clonotype appeared a few times. V usage is TRBV28 and J usage is TRBJ2-5; 7 nucleotides line up with TRBD1. Looked up from germline, CDR1 is MDHEN and CDR2 is SYDVKM. V was pared by 6 bases and J by 4 bases, with 11 bases of the junction left unmatched. This CDR3 has 15 residues. CDR3 DNA sequence: TGTGCCAGCAGCGCTCAGGGACAGACAAGAGAGACCCAGTACTTC. It translates to CASSAQGQTRETQYF.